The clone carrying this T cell receptor beta chain was recorded a few times. This sample is drawn from a study of T cell responses to AZD1222 COVID-19 vaccine. Data came from immunoSEQ multiplex PCR; TCRdb stores just in-frame clones and leaves some out. Of approximately 93,000 clones listed, around 91% are singletons. Trimming cost V 3 bases and J 2 bases, with 10 bases left between them. The germline V gene encodes CDR1 ENHRY and CDR2 SYGVKD. The CDR3 has 14 residues. The gene calls are TRBV10-3 and TRBJ1-1; D gene ambiguous. Sequenced here: peripheral blood, sampled 28 days after the second AZD1222 dose. The sequence was collected from an adult who received the AZD1222 COVID-19 vaccine. CDR3 loop: CAISDWGINTEAFF. In DNA, the CDR3 is TGTGCCATCAGTGACTGGGGAATTAACACTGAAGCTTTCTTT.